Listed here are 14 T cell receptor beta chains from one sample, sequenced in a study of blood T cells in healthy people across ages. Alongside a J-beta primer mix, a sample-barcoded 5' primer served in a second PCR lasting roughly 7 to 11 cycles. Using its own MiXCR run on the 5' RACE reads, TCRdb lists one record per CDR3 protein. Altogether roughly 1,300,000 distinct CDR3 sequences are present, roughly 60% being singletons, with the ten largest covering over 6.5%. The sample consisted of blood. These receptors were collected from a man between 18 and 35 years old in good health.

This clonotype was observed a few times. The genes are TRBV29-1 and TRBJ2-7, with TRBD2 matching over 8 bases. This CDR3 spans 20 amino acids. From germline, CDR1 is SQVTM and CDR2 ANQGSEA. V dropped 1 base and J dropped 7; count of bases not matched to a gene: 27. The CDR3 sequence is CSVEGGSSGSGDLSYNEQYF. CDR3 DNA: TGCAGCGTTGAAGGAGGGTCCTCTGGTAGCGGGGACCTATCCTACAATGAGCAGTACTTC.

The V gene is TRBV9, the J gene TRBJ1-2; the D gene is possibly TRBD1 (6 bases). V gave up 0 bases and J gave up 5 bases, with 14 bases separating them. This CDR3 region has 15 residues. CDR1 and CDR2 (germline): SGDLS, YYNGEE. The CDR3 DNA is TGTGCCAGCAGCGTAGCTACAGGGCAGGCATATGGCTACACCTTC. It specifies CASSVATGQAYGYTF. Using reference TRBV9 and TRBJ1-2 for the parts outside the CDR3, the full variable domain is DSGVTQTPKHLITATGQRVTLRCSPRSGDLSVYWYQQSLDQGLQFLIQYYNGEERAKGNILERFSAQQFPDLHSELNLSSLELGDSALYFCASSVATGQAYGYTFGSGTRLTVV.

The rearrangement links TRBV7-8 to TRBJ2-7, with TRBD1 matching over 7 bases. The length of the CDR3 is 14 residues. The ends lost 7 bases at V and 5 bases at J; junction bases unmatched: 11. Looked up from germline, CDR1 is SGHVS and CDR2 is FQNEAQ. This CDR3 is CASTRPDRVDEQYF. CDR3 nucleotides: TGTGCCAGCACCCGACCTGACAGGGTTGACGAGCAGTACTTC. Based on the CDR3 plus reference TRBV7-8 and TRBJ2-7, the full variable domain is GAGVSQSPRYKVAKRGQDVALRCDPISGHVSLFWYQQALGQGPEFLTYFQNEAQLDKSGLPSDRFFAERPEGSVSTLKIQRTQQEDSAVYLCASTRPDRVDEQYFGPGTRLTVT.

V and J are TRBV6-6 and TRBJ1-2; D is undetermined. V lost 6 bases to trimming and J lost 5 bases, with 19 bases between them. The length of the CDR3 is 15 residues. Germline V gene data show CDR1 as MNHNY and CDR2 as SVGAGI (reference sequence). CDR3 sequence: CASSKAGPFSYGYTF. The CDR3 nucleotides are TGTGCCAGCAGCAAAGCTGGGCCGTTTAGTTATGGCTACACCTTC.

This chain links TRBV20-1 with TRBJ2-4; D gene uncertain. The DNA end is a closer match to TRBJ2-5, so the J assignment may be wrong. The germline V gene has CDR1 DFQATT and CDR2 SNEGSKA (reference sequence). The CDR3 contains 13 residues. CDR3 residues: CSATLFGAETQYF. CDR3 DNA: TGCAGTGCTACCCTGTTTGGTGCGGAGACCCAGTACTTC.

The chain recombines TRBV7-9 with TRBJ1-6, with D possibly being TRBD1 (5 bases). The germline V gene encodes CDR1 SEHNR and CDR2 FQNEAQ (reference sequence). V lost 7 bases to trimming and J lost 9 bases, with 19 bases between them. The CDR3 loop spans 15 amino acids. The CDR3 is CASNQPGGDGSPLHF. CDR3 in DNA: TGTGCCAGCAACCAACCCGGGGGGGATGGTTCACCCCTCCACTTT.

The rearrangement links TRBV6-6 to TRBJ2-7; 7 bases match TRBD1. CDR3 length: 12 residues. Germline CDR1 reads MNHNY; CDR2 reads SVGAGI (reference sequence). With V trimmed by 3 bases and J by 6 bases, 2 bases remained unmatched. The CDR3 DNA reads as TGTGCCAGCAGTTATTACAGGGGCGAGCAGTACTTC. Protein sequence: CASSYYRGEQYF.

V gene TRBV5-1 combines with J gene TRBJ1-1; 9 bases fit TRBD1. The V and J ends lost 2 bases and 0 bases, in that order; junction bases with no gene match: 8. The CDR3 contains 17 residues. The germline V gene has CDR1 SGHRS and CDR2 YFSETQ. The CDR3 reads CASSFRDRALMNTEAFF. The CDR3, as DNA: TGCGCCAGCAGCTTCCGGGACAGGGCACTAATGAACACTGAAGCTTTCTTT.

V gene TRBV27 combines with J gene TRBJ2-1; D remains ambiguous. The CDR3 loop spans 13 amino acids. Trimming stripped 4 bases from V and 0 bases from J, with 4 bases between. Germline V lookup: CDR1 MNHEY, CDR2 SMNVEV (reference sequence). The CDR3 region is CASSWGSYNEQFF. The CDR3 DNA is TGTGCCAGCAGTTGGGGCTCCTACAATGAGCAGTTCTTC.

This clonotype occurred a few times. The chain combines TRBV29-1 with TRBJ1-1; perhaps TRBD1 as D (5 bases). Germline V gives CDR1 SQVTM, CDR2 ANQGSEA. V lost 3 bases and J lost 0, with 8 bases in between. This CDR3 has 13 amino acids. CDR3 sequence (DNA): TGCAGCGTTGAGGACATAGTGAACACTGAAGCTTTCTTT. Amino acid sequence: CSVEDIVNTEAFF.

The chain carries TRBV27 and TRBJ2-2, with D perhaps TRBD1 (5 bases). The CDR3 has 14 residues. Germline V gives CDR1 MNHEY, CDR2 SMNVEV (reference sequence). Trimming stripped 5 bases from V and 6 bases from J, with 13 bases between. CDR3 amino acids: CASSPGHTPGELFF. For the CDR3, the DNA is TGTGCCAGCAGTCCCGGACACACCCCCGGGGAGCTGTTTTTT.

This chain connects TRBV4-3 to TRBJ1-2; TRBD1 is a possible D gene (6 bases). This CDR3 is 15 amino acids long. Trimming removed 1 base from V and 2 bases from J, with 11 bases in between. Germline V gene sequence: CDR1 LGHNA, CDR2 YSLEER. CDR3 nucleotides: TGCGCCAGCAGCCAAGTAATGGGGGCCAACTATGGCTACACCTTC. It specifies CASSQVMGANYGYTF.

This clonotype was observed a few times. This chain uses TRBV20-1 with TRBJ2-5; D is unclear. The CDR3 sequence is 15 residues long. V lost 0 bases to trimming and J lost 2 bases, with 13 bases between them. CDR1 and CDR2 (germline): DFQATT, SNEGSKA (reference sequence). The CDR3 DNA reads TGCAGTGCTAGAGATCCGGGCAGCCCGCAAGAGACCCAGTACTTC. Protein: CSARDPGSPQETQYF.

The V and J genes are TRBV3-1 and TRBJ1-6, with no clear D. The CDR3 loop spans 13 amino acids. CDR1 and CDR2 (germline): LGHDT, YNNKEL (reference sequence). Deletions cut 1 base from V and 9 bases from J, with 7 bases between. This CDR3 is CASSQVAGSPLHF. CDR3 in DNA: TGTGCCAGCAGCCAAGTGGCGGGTTCACCCCTCCACTTT.